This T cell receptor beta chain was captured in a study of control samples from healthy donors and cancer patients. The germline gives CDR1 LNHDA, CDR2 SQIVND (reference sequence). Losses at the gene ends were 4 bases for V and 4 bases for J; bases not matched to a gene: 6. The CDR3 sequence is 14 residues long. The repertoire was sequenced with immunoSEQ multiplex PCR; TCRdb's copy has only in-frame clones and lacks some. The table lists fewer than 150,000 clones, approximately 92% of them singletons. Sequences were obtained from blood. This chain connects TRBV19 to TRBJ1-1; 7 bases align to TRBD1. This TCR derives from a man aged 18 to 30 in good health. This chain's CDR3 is CASSRRQGLTEAFF. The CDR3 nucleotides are TGTGCCAGTAGTAGAAGACAGGGTCTCACTGAAGCTTTCTTT.